The 21 T cell receptor beta chains in this list originate from one sample, sequenced in a study of cytomegalovirus exposure and HLA in healthy donors. 13 Jbeta primers and 60 Vbeta primers were used for the PCR. The method was immunoSEQ multiplex PCR; TCRdb's version includes in-frame clones alone and lacks a portion of them. The sample lists 150,000 to 200,000 clones, 70% to 80% seen once, with 0.6% to 0.9% in the top ten. Input material: PBMCs. The receptors originated from a female donor in good health and CMV-seronegative.

The DNA of the CDR3 is TGTGCCAGCAGCCATCAGGGGGGCAGGGAGACCCAGTACTTC. As protein: CASSHQGGRETQYF. The V and J genes are TRBV27 and TRBJ2-5, with D perhaps TRBD1 (7 bases). Trimming took 6 bases from V and 5 from J, leaving 16 bases between them. There are 14 residues in the CDR3. Germline values: CDR1 MNHEY, CDR2 SMNVEV (reference sequence).

The chain carries TRBV6-4 and TRBJ1-6; no clear D. Per the germline V gene, CDR1 is MRHNA and CDR2 is SNTAGT. The V gene lost 2 bases and the J gene lost 0 bases, with 8 bases spanning the gap. CDR3 size: 16 residues. CDR3 residues: CASSDRESSYNSPLHF. For the CDR3, the DNA is TGTGCCAGCAGTGACAGGGAGAGCTCCTATAATTCACCCCTCCACTTT.

This sequence joins TRBV6-1 and TRBJ1-2; the D is unclear. Trimming cost V 8 bases and J 0 bases, with 10 bases left between them. Germline V gives CDR1 MNHNS, CDR2 SASEGT. The CDR3 sequence is 13 residues long. The DNA for the CDR3 is TGTGCCAGCGGGAGCCAAGCTAACTATGGCTACACCTTC. Translation gives CASGSQANYGYTF.

V gene TRBV4-3 combines with J gene TRBJ2-7, with TRBD2 identical over 13 bases. The CDR3 has 15 residues. Trimming removed 4 bases from V and 6 bases from J; junction bases left unmatched: 6. Germline V gene sequence: CDR1 LGHNA, CDR2 YSLEER. The CDR3 DNA reads TGCGCCAGCAGCCTCTTTACTAGCGGGGGGGGCGAGCAGTACTTC. Translating gives CASSLFTSGGGEQYF.

The chain combines TRBV25-1 with TRBJ1-3; D unresolved. The CDR3 has 14 residues. V lost 4 bases and J 1 base, leaving 8 bases between the germline ends. CDR1 and CDR2 (germline): MGHDK, SYGVNS. The CDR3 coding sequence is TGTGCCAGCAGTGCCTACAGTTCTGGAAACACCATATATTTT. As protein: CASSAYSSGNTIYF.

V and J are TRBV4-2 and TRBJ2-5; 9 nucleotides line up with TRBD1. The CDR3 extends over 16 amino acids. CDR1 LGHNA and CDR2 YNFKEQ come from the germline V gene. V shed 4 bases, J shed 5 bases, and the junction held 11 bases outside the gene matches. In nucleotides, the CDR3 is TGTGCCAGCAGCCCTGGGGACAGGGAACGGGAGGAGACCCAGTACTTC. Protein: CASSPGDREREETQYF.

This clone was seen only once. This chain connects TRBV9 to TRBJ2-1, with 8 nucleotides matching TRBD1. Germline CDR1 SGDLS, CDR2 YYNGEE. The ends lost 1 base at V and 6 bases at J; junction bases unmatched: 6. This CDR3 is 15 amino acids long. CDR3 DNA: TGTGCCAGCAGCGTACGGGGACAGGTGGGCAATGAGCAGTTCTTC. Protein sequence: CASSVRGQVGNEQFF.

The chain combines TRBV19 with TRBJ2-1; 12 bases align to TRBD2. J lost 6 bases, V lost 2 bases, and 2 bases had no gene match. The CDR3 consists of 15 residues. CDR1 is LNHDA, CDR2 SQIVND, per germline (reference sequence). The CDR3, as DNA: TGTGCCAGTAGTATATCTAGCGGGAGGGCCAATGAGCAGTTCTTC. It codes for CASSISSGRANEQFF.

Points on this clone: One junction end does not reproduce the germline sequence, and a read error may be involved. This rearrangement joins TRBV5-1 to TRBJ1-3; no definite D call. The germline gives CDR1 SGHRS, CDR2 YFSETQ. The CDR3 totals 15 residues. CDR3 in amino acids: CASSLGPDGGNTIDF. The CDR3 bases are TGCGCCAGCAGCTTGGGCCCCGACGGCGGAAACACCATAGATTTT.

The chain has TRBV7-2 and TRBJ1-2, with 9 nucleotides matching TRBD1. The germline V gene encodes CDR1 SGHTA and CDR2 FQGNSA. The length of the CDR3 is 15 residues. V shed 5 bases and J 1 base; nucleotides not matched to a gene: 5. In DNA, the CDR3 is TGTGCCAGCAGCCCGGGACAGGGAGGTAACTATGGCTACACCTTC. Protein product: CASSPGQGGNYGYTF.

The V call is TRBV19, the J call TRBJ1-2; no clear D. Trimming removed 3 bases at V and 2 bases at J, with 16 bases between. The CDR3 is 16 residues long. Germline lookup yields CDR1 LNHDA and CDR2 SQIVND (reference sequence). The chain's CDR3 is CASSIMAGALNYGYTF. DNA of the CDR3: TGTGCCAGTAGTATTATGGCTGGAGCCCTAAACTATGGCTACACCTTC.

The chain is built from TRBV10-3 and TRBJ2-1; TRBD2 matches at 8 bases. With V trimmed by 3 bases and J by 13 bases, 11 bases remained unmatched. The CDR3 loop spans 14 amino acids. Germline lookup yields CDR1 ENHRY and CDR2 SYGVKD. In DNA, the CDR3 is TGTGCCATCAGTGAAGGGGGGACTAGGGGTCGACAGTTCTTC. It translates to CAISEGGTRGRQFF.

This clone was observed a few times. The gene calls are TRBV6-5 and TRBJ2-1; 8 nucleotides align to TRBD1. This CDR3 contains 14 residues. CDR1 and CDR2 from the germline V gene are MNHEY and SVGAGI. The V gene end was trimmed by 7 bases and the J gene end by 5 bases; junction bases not matched to a gene: 7. CDR3 bases: TGTGCCAGCAACGGACAGGGTGGGAACAATGAGCAGTTCTTC. It codes for CASNGQGGNNEQFF.

The DNA of the CDR3 is TGCGCCAGCAGCTGGGGACAGTCGGATTCATCTGGGGGCTACACCTTC. Encoded protein: CASSWGQSDSSGGYTF. The chain combines TRBV5-1 with TRBJ1-2, with 7 bases matching TRBD1. Germline V CDR1 and CDR2: SGHRS, YFSETQ. The CDR3 totals 16 residues. Germline trimming cut 3 bases from V and 8 bases from J; bases unmatched to any gene: 16.

On this clone itself: One end of the junction does not line up with germline, which may come from a read error. CDR3 sequence: CSSSWGGRVSVEEAFF. The CDR3 coding sequence is TGTTCCAGCAGCTGGGGGGGTAGAGTTTCGGTTGAGGAAGCTTTCTTT. The chain uses TRBV7-9 and TRBJ1-1; D possibly corresponds to TRBD1 (5 bases). The CDR3 is 16 amino acids. Germline V gene sequence: CDR1 SEHNR, CDR2 FQNEAQ (reference sequence).

V is TRBV2 and J is TRBJ2-7; D possibly corresponds to TRBD2 (6 bases). Germline V lookup: CDR1 SNHLY, CDR2 FYNNEI. V lost 8 bases and J 6 bases, leaving 17 bases between the germline ends. This CDR3 region has 13 residues. The DNA of the CDR3 is TGTGCCAGCCCCGGAGGGGCGCAAGGCGAGCAGTACTTC. Amino acid sequence: CASPGGAQGEQYF. Together with reference TRBV2 and TRBJ2-7, the CDR3 gives the full variable domain: EPEVTQTPSHQVTQMGQEVILRCVPISNHLYFYWYRQILGQKVEFLVSFYNNEISEKSEIFDDQFSVERPDGSNFTLKIRSTKLEDSAMYFCASPGGAQGEQYFGPGTRLTVT.

This chain links TRBV6-5 with TRBJ1-1; D possibly corresponds to TRBD1 (5 bases). Germline CDR1 MNHEY, CDR2 SVGAGI. Trimming removed 2 bases at V and 0 bases at J, with 10 bases between. The CDR3 length is 15 residues. The CDR3 here is CASSYLRGMNTEAFF. CDR3 DNA sequence: TGTGCCAGCAGTTACCTAAGGGGAATGAACACTGAAGCTTTCTTT.

This chain uses TRBV4-1 with TRBJ2-5; D perhaps matches TRBD2 (6 bases). Trimming stripped 0 bases from V and 5 bases from J, with 10 bases between. The CDR3 is made up of 14 amino acids. From germline, CDR1 is MGHRA and CDR2 YSYEKL. The CDR3 spells CASSQEGGRETQYF. The CDR3 DNA follows: TGCGCCAGCAGCCAAGAAGGAGGGCGGGAGACCCAGTACTTC.

The genes are TRBV29-1 and TRBJ1-6, with D possibly matching TRBD1 (6 bases). The CDR3 has 14 amino acids. Per the germline V gene, CDR1 is SQVTM and CDR2 is ANQGSEA. Trimming removed 7 bases from V and 3 bases from J, with 13 bases in between. DNA of the CDR3: TGCAGCGCTAAGGGAGGGGGCTATAATTCACCCCTCCACTTT. Protein: CSAKGGGYNSPLHF.

This chain links TRBV7-2 with TRBJ2-7; D ambiguous. Germline V gene data show CDR1 as SGHTA and CDR2 as FQGNSA. Trimming took off 5 bases at V and 4 bases at J, with 27 bases between the two ends. The CDR3 loop spans 18 amino acids. The CDR3: CASSPIRKYCLPRYEQYF. The DNA for the CDR3 is TGTGCCAGCAGCCCTATCAGGAAGTATTGCCTCCCGAGATACGAGCAGTACTTC.

The V gene is TRBV4-3, the J gene TRBJ2-2; D is undetermined. CDR3 length equals 13 residues. CDR1 is LGHNA, CDR2 YSLEER, per germline. Trimming removed 4 bases from V and 4 bases from J, with 7 bases in between. The CDR3 nucleotides read TGCGCCAGCAGCCTCGTCCTCACCGGGGAGCTGTTTTTT. Translating it yields CASSLVLTGELFF.